This T cell receptor beta chain was sequenced for a study of blood T cell repertoires in COVID-19. Generated by immunoSEQ multiplex PCR, the TCRdb table keeps only in-frame clones and is missing some. This repertoire shows about 170,000 clones, roughly 84% found once; its top ten account for approximately 11%. The V end lost 3 bases, the J end lost 5 bases, and 16 bases lay between the germline ends. The CDR3 contains 15 residues. The V gene's germline CDR1 is SGHAT and CDR2 FQDESV (reference sequence). This receptor was identified in a man between 65 and 85 years old with active or convalescent COVID-19. The rearrangement uses TRBV11-1 and TRBJ2-5, with D possibly matching TRBD2 (5 bases). Material: peripheral blood. The CDR3 here is CASSLPGASGETQYF. Written as DNA, the CDR3 is TGTGCCAGCAGCTTGCCGGGCGCCTCGGGGGAGACCCAGTACTTC.